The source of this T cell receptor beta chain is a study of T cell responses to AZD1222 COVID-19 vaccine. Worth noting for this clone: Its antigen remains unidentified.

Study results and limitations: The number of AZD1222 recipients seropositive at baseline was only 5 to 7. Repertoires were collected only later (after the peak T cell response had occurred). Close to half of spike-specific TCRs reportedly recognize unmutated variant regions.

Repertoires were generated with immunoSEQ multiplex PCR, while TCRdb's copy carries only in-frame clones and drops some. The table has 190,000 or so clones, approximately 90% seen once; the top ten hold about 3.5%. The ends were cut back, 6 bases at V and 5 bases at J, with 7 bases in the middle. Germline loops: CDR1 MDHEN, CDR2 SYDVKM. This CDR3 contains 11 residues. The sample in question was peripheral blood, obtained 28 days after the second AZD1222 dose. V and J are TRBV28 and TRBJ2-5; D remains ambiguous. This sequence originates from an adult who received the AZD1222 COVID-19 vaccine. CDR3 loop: CASSSVETQYF. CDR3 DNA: TGTGCCAGCAGCTCCGTGGAGACCCAGTACTTC.